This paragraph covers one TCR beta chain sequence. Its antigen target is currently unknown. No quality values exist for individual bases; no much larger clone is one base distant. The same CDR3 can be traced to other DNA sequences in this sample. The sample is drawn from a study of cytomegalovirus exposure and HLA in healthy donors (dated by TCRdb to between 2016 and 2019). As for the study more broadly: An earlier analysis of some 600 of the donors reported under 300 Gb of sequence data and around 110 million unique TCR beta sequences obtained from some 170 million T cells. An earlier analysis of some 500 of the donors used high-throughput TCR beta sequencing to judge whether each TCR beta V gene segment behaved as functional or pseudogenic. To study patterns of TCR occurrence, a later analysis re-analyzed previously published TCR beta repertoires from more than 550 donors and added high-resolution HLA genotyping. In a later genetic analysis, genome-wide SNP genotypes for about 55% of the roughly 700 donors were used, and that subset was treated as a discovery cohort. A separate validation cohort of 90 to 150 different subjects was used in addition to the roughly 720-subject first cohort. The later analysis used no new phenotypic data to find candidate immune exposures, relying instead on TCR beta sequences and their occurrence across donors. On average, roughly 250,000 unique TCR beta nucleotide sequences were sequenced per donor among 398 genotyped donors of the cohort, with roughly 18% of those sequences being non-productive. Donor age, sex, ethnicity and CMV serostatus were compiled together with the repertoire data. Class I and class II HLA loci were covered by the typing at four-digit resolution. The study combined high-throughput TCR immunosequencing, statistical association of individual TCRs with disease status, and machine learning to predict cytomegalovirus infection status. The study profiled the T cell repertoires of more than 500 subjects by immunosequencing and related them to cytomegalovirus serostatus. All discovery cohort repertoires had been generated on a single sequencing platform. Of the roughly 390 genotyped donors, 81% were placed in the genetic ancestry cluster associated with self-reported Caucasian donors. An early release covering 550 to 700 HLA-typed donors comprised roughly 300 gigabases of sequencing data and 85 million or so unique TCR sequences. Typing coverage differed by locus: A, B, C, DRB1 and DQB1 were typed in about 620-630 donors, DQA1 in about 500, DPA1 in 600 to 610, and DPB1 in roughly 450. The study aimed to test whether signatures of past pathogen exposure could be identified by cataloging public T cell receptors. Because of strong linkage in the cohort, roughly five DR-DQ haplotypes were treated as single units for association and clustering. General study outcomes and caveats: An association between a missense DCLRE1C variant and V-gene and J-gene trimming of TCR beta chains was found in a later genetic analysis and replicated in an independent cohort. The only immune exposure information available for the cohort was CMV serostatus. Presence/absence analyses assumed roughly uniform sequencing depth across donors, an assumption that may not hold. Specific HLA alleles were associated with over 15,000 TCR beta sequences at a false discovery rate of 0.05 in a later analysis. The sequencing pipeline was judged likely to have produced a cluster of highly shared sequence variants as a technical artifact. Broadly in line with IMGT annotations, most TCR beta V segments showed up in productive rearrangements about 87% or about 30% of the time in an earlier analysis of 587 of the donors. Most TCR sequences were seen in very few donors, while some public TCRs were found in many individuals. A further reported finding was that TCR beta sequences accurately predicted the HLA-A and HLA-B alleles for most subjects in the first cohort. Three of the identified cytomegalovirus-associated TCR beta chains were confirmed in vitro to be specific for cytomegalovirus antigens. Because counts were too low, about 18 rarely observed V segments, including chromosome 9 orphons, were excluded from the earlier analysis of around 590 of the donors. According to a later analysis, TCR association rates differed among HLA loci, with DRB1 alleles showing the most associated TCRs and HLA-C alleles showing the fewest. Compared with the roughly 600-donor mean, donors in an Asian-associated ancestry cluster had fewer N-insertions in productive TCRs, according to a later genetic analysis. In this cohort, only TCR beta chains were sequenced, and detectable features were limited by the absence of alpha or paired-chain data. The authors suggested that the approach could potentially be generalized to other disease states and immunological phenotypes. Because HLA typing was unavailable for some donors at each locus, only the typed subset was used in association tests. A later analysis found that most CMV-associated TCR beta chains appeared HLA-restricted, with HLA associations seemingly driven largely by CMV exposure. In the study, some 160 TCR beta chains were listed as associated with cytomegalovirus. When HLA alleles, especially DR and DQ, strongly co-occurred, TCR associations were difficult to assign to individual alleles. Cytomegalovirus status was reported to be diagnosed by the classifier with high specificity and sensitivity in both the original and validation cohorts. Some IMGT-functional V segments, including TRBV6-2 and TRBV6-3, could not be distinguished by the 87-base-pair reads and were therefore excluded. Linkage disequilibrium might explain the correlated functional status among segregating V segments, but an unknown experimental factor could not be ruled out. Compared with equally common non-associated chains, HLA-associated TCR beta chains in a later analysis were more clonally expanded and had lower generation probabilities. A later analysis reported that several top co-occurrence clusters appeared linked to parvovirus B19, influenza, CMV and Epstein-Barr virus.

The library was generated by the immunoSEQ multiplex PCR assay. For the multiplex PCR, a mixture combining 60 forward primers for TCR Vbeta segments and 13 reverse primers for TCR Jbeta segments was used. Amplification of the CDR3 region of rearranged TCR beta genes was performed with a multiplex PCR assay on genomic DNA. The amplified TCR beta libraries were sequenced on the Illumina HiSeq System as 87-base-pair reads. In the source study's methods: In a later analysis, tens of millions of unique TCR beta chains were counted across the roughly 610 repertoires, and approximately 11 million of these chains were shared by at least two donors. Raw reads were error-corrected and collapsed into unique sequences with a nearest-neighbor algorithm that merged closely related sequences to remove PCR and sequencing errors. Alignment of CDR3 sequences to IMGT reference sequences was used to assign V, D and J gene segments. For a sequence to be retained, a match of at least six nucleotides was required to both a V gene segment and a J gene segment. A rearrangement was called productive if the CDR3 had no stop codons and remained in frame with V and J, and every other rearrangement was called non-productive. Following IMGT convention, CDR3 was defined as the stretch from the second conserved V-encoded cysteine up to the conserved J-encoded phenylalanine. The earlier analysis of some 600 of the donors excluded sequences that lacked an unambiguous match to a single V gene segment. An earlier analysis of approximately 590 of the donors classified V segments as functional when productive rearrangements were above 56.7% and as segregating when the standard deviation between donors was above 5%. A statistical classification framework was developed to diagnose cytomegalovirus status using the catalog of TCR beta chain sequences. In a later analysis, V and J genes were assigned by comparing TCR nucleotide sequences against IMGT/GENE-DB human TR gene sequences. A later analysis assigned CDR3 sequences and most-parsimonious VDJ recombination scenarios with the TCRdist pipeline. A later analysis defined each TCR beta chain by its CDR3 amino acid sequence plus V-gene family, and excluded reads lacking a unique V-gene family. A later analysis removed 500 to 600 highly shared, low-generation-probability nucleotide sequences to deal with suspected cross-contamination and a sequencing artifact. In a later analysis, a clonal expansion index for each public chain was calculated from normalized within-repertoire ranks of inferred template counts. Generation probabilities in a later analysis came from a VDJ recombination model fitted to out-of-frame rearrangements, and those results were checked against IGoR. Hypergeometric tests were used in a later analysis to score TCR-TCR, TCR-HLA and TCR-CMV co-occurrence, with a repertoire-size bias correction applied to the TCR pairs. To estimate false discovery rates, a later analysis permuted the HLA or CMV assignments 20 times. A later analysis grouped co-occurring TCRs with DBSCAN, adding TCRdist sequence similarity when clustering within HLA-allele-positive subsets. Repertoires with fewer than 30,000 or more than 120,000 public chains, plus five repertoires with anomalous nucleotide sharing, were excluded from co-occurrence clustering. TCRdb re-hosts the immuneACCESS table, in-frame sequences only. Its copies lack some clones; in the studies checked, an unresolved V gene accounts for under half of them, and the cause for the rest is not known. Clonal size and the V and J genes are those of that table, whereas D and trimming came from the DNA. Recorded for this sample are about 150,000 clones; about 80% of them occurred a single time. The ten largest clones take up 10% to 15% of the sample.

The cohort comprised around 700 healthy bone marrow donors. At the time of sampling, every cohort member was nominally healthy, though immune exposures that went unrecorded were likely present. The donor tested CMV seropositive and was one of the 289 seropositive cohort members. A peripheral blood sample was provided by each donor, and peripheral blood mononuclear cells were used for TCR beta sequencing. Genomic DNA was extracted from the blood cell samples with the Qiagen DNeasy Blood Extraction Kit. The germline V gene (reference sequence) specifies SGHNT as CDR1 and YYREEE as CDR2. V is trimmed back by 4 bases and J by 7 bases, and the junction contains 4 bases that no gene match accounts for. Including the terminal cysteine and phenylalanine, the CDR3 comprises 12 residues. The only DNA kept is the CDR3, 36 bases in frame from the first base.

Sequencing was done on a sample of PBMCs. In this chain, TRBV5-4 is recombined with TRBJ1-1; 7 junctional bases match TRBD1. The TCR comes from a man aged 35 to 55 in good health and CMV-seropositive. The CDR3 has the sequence CASSAWTGEAFF. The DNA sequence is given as TGTGCCAGCAGCGCATGGACAGGTGAAGCTTTCTTT. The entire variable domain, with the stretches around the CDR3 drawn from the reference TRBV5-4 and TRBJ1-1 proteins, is ETGVTQSPTHLIKTRGQQVTLRCSSQSGHNTVSWYQQALGQGPQFIFQYYREEENGRGNFPPRFSGLQFPNYSSELNVNALELDDSALYLCASSAWTGEAFFGQGTRLTVV.